These T cell receptor beta chains were read from a single sample in a study of identical twins. TCRdb independently ran MiXCR on the 5' RACE reads; one entry per CDR3 protein. In the table there are approximately 620,000 distinct CDR3 sequences, less than 10% of which are singletons. These same records also appear under a second study, on yellow fever vaccine responses in identical twins.

Sequencing used PBMCs. These receptors originate from a woman younger than 30 in good health. Both conserved end residues are part of each CDR3. The D gene is left open where the match is weak. Rows give clone size only sometimes, using once, few, many, or a class for an expanded clone.

d_gene	abundance	v_gene	CDR3aa
NA	few	TRBV7-3	CASSLKPTTDTQYF
TRBD1	few	TRBV5-5	CASSPTGVSNQPQHF
TRBD2	NA	TRBV12-3/TRBV12-4	CDSSPTLRGVTYNEQFF
TRBD2	few	TRBV29-1	CSVEDALLHSGDGTDTQYF
NA	many	TRBV20-1	CSARAATETQYF
NA	NA	TRBV13	CASSPQLYNEQFF
TRBD2	once	TRBV28	CASSFYRLAGDYNEQFF
TRBD1	NA	TRBV28	CASSFLGTVSGNTIYF
NA	few	TRBV27	CASSSDRAKNIQYF
TRBD2	few	TRBV29-1	CSATGLAGGPSETQYF
TRBD2	many	TRBV5-1	CASSLGLAGVAGELFF
TRBD2	many	TRBV5-4	CASSSYSRGDNEQFF
TRBD1	NA	TRBV7-2	CASSPDRGEQYF
TRBD1	many	TRBV12-3/TRBV12-4	CASSLGRGQATTDTQYF
NA	many	TRBV6-2/TRBV6-3	CASSFLVGSYNEQFF
TRBD1	NA	TRBV2	CASYRGRELFF
TRBD1	many	TRBV6-2/TRBV6-3	CASGYPGQGNIQYF
NA	NA	TRBV20-1	CSAREGSGTYGYTF
NA	NA	TRBV28	CASSRAGRESYEQYF
NA	few	TRBV7-2	CASSTITTTDTQYF
NA	few	TRBV6-6	CATRREGGTEAFF
NA	NA	TRBV7-9	CASSLIGQSYEQYF
NA	many	TRBV2	CASSGLYGADTQYF
NA	few	TRBV6-6	CASIRVGGTEAFF
TRBD1	many	TRBV20-1	CSARKPGQGLNEQFF
NA	few	TRBV3-1	CASSHGHNYGYTF
TRBD1	many	TRBV27	CASSLGGQAAYEQYF
TRBD2	NA	TRBV6-1	CASSEMTSGALGYNEQFF
NA	few	TRBV24-1	CATSDGQISETQYF
NA	NA	TRBV6-2/TRBV6-3	CASSSLASYEQYF
TRBD2	NA	TRBV27	CASSPSSGRYALSYNEQFF
NA	few	TRBV7-8	CASSGRGSNYEQYF
NA	NA	TRBV11-1	CASSQEMMAAADTQYF
TRBD1	many	TRBV7-9	CASSRTGITDTQYF
TRBD2	few	TRBV15	CATWGEGPTDTQYF
NA	NA	TRBV7-2	CASSLDRTPSTDTQYF
TRBD2	few	TRBV4-2	CASSQYPGLAGIYNEQFF
TRBD2	NA	TRBV6-2/TRBV6-3	CASDLSGRMEAGELFF
NA	few	TRBV12-3/TRBV12-4	CASTTGFRETQYF
NA	few	TRBV12-3/TRBV12-4	CASSETFPSYEQYF
NA	many	TRBV29-1	CSVESGVNYGYTF
TRBD1	few	TRBV20-1	CSARKTGGGGTEAFF
NA	few	TRBV24-1	CATSDPLQGIGAGSNEQFF
TRBD1	many	TRBV5-1	CASSFQGAGGTEAFF
NA	few	TRBV7-9	CASSLAQFSARTDTQYF
NA	NA	TRBV5-1	CASSLFNGPNEKLFF
NA	many	TRBV3-1	CASSQNALAETQYF
NA	NA	TRBV6-2/TRBV6-3	CASTSGLGPQETQYF
NA	few	TRBV20-1	CSARRDDNQPQHF
NA	few	TRBV28	CASVGPRRRSREQYF
TRBD2	many	TRBV28	CASRFLAGGPTGELFF
TRBD2	few	TRBV9	CASSVGEGRVLGETQYF
NA	few	TRBV25-1	CASSELRTTWRNEQFF